This TCR beta chain was retrieved from a study of breast tumors, draining lymph nodes, adjacent tissues. V dropped 3 bases and J dropped 2; count of bases not matched to a gene: 6. This CDR3 is built from 17 residues. CDR1 and CDR2 (germline): KGHDR, SFDVKD. Axillary draining lymph nodes of breast cancer patients supplied the node samples. Study-level points and caveats: Tumors had less TCR diversity than lymph nodes, more than nontumor tissue. The lymph node origin of tumor T cells was framed as consistent with a hypothesis, not demonstrated. Data fit most tumor T cells coming from lymph node, expanding in tumor.

TCRdb fed the multiplex PCR reads into MiXCR, producing one record per CDR3 protein. The sample has some 100,000 distinct CDR3 sequences, 21% seen once. This clonotype occurred a few times. Its specificity is not known. Sequenced: axillary lymph node tissue. This TCR was recovered from a female donor with breast cancer. Some clones in this sample may be carry-over from other donors' samples. This sequence joins TRBV24-1 and TRBJ2-7; 13 bases are a match to TRBD2. For the CDR3, the DNA is TGTGCCACCAGTGATGGGACTAGCGGGATTCGCGCCTACGAGCAGTACTTC. Its protein is CATSDGTSGIRAYEQYF.